These T cell receptor beta chains were read from a single sample in a study of T cells after yellow fever vaccination. TCRdb passed the 5' RACE reads through MiXCR, listing each CDR3 protein once. Among 450,000 to 650,000 distinct CDR3 sequences listed, 13% were seen once. The sequences come from PBMCs, collected on the day of the yellow fever booster vaccination. Receptors originate from a man aged 30 to 39 who received the YFV17D yellow fever vaccine. Both conserved end residues are part of each CDR3. The D gene is left open where the match is weak.

cdr3_length	v_call	d_call	cdr3_aa
16	TRBV7-6	TRBD2	CASSLESSGSYNEQFF
16	TRBV20-1	TRBD2	CCADSSSTSGNYEQYF
15	TRBV5-1	NA	CASSSGGIGLDTQYF
15	TRBV7-2	TRBD2	CASSLGLAAYNEQFF
13	TRBV28	NA	CASSLELGETQYF
12	TRBV2	NA	CASTGYGNTIYF
14	TRBV20-1	TRBD2	CSARDSGGGETQYF
12	TRBV7-2	NA	CASSLPSHEQYF
14	TRBV5-4	NA	CASSLAWAGETQYF
15	TRBV9	NA	CASSVESRPYNEQFF
13	TRBV12-3/TRBV12-4	TRBD1	CASSPDRASGYTF
18	TRBV9	NA	CASSVGGRLGRGAYEQYF
12	TRBV12-3/TRBV12-4	NA	CASSTGSHEQFF
14	TRBV5-1	TRBD1	CASRIGQGSDTQYF
13	TRBV10-3	NA	CAISESKEDTQYF
12	TRBV5-1	NA	CASTLNYNEQFF
15	TRBV7-3	TRBD2	CASRQLAGGTGELFF
14	TRBV12-3/TRBV12-4	NA	CASRLGQHTDTQYF
13	TRBV3-1	NA	CASSPRMTYEQYF
13	TRBV7-2	NA	CASSQGPDNIQYF
12	TRBV20-1	NA	CSARRGGTEAFF
14	TRBV7-6	NA	CASSLIGDGQPQHF
13	TRBV29-1	NA	CSVGWDSTDTQYF
16	TRBV20-1	TRBD2	CSAGGLAGGARETQYF